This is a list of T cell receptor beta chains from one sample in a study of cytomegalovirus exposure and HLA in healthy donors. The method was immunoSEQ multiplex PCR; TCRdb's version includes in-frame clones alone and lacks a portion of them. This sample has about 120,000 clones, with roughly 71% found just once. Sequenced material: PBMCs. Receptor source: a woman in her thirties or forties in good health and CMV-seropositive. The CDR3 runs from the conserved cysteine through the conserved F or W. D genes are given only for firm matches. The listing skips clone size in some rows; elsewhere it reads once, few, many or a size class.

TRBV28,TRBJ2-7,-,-,CASSSLPTSSEQYF,TGTGCCAGCAGCTCCCTCCCGACTAGTTCCGAGCAGTACTTC
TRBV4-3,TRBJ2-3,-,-,CASSASGRGSDTQYF,TGCGCCAGCAGCGCCTCTGGGAGGGGGTCAGATACGCAGTATTTT
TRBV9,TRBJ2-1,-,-,CASSARLDYNEQFF,TGTGCCAGCAGCGCAAGACTAGACTACAATGAGCAGTTCTTC
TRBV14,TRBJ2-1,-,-,CASSQIAFLNEQFF,TGTGCCAGCAGTCAGATAGCGTTTCTTAATGAGCAGTTCTTC
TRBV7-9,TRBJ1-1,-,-,CASSPATDNIRNTEAFF,TGTGCCAGCAGCCCGGCGACAGACAATATACGAAACACTGAAGCTTTCTTT
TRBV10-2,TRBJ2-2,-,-,CASSETGPTGELFF,TGCGCCAGCAGTGAGACAGGTCCAACCGGGGAGCTGTTTTTT
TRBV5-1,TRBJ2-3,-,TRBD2,CASSPGLAGGTDTQYF,TGCGCCAGCAGCCCGGGACTAGCGGGGGGCACAGATACGCAGTATTTT
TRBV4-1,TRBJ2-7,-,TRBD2,CASSQDAGLAGAYEQYF,TGCGCCAGCAGCCAAGATGCCGGCCTAGCGGGAGCCTACGAGCAGTACTTC
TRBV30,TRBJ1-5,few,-,CAWSYRRQSHNQPQHF,TGTGCCTGGAGTTACCGGCGACAGAGCCACAATCAGCCCCAGCATTTT
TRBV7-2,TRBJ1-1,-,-,CASSPQGGWGNTEAFF,TGTGCCAGCAGCCCACAGGGAGGGTGGGGGAACACTGAAGCTTTCTTT
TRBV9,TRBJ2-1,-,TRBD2,CASSAAGTRFARNEQFF,TGTGCCAGCAGCGCAGCCGGGACTAGGTTCGCAAGGAATGAGCAGTTCTTC
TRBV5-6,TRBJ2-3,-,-,CASSLRFSDTQYF,TGTGCCAGCAGCTTGCGGTTCTCAGATACGCAGTATTTT
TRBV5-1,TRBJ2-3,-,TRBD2,CASSELAGGFTDTQYF,TGCGCCAGCAGCGAACTAGCGGGGGGCTTCACAGATACGCAGTATTTT
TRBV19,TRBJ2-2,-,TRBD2,CASGRAIDYTGELFF,TGTGCCAGTGGGAGGGCCATCGATTACACCGGGGAGCTGTTTTTT
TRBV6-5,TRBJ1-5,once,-,CASSPTGNQPQHF,TGTGCCAGCAGTCCGACTGGGAATCAGCCCCAGCATTTT
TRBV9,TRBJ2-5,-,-,CASSVAIGGALQETQYF,TGTGCCAGCAGCGTAGCTATTGGGGGGGCTTTACAAGAGACCCAGTACTTC
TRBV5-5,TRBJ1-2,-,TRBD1,CASSLAETGGSNYGYTF,TGTGCCAGCAGCTTGGCCGAGACAGGGGGTTCTAACTATGGCTACACCTTC
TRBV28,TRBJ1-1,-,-,CASSLDPLGANTEAFF,TGTGCCAGCAGTTTAGACCCCTTGGGGGCAAACACTGAAGCTTTCTTT
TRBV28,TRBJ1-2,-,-,CASSLDSANYGYTF,TGTGCCAGCAGTCTGGACAGTGCTAACTATGGCTACACCTTC
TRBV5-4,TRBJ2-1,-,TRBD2,CASSYLASGGGYNEQFF,TGTGCCAGCAGCTACCTCGCTAGCGGGGGGGGCTACAATGAGCAGTTCTTC
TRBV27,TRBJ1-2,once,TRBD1,CASSPEGAKGYTF,TGTGCCAGCAGCCCTGAGGGGGCTAAAGGCTACACCTTC
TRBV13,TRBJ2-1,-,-,CASSLLSPWVSETNEQFF,TGTGCCAGCAGCTTATTAAGCCCCTGGGTTAGCGAGACGAATGAGCAGTTCTTC
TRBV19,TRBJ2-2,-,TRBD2,CASSARSGLVNTGELFF,TGTGCCAGTAGTGCAAGGTCGGGACTAGTTAACACCGGGGAGCTGTTTTTT
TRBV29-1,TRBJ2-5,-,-,CSVESVGGETQYF,TGCAGCGTTGAGTCGGTCGGCGGAGAGACCCAGTACTTC
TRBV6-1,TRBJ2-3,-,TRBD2,CASSELAGQSTDTQYF,TGTGCCAGCAGTGAGTTAGCGGGCCAGTCCACAGATACGCAGTATTTT
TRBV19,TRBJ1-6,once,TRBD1,CASRYQGGSPLHF,TGTGCCAGTCGTTACCAGGGGGGTTCACCCCTCCACTTT